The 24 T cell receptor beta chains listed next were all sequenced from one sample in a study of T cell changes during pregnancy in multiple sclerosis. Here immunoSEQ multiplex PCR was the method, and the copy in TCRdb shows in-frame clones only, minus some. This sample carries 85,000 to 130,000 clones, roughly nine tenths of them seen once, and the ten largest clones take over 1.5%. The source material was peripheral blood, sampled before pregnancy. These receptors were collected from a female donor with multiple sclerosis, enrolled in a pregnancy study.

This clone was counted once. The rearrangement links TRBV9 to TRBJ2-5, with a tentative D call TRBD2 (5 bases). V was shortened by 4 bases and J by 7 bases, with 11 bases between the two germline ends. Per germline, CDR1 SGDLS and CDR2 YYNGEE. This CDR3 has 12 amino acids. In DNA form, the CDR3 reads TGTGCCAGCAGCTTACCAGAGGGGACCCAGTACTTC. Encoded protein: CASSLPEGTQYF. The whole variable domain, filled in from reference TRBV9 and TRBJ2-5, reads DSGVTQTPKHLITATGQRVTLRCSPRSGDLSVYWYQQSLDQGLQFLIQYYNGEERAKGNILERFSAQQFPDLHSELNLSSLELGDSALYFCASSLPEGTQYFGPGTRLLVL.

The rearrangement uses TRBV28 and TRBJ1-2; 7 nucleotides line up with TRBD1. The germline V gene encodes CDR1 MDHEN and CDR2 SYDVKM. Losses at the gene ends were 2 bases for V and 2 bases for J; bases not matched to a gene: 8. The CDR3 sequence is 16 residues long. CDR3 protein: CASSLVTGFGNYGYTF. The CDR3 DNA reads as TGTGCCAGCAGTTTAGTGACAGGGTTCGGGAACTATGGCTACACCTTC.

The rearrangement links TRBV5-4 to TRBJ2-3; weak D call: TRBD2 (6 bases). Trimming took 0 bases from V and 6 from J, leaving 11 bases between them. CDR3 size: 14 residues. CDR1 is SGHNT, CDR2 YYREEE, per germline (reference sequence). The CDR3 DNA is TGTGCCAGCAGCTTGGGACTAGGGCAGGATACGCAGTATTTT. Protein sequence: CASSLGLGQDTQYF. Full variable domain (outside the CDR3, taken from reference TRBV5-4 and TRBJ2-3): ETGVTQSPTHLIKTRGQQVTLRCSSQSGHNTVSWYQQALGQGPQFIFQYYREEENGRGNFPPRFSGLQFPNYSSELNVNALELDDSALYLCASSLGLGQDTQYFGPGTRLTVL.

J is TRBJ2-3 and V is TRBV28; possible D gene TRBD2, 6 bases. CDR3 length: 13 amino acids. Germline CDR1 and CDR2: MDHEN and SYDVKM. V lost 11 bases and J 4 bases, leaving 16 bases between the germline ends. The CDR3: CAGRTGVSDTQYF. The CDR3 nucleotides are TGTGCCGGCCGGACGGGGGTCTCAGATACGCAGTATTTT.

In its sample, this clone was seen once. The chain's CDR3 is CATQAYGYTF. CDR3 in DNA: TGTGCCACTCAGGCGTATGGCTACACCTTC. The chain is built from TRBV28 and TRBJ1-2; D unresolved. V lost 10 bases to trimming and J lost 5 bases, with 8 bases between them. Germline V lookup: CDR1 MDHEN, CDR2 SYDVKM. This CDR3 has 10 residues.

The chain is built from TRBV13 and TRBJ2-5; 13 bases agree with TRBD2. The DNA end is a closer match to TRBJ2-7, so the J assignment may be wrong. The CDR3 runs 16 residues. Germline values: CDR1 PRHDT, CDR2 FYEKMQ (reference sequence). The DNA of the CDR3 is TGTGCCAGCAGCGACAGGACTAGCGGGGGATTCGGCGAGCAGTACTTC. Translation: CASSDRTSGGFGEQYF.

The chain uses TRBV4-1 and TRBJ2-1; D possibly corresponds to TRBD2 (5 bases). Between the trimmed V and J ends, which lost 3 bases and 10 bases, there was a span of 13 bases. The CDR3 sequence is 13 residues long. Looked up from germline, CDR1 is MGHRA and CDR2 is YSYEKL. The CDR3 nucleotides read TGCGCCAGCAGCCAGGTCGGACTGCGAGAGCAGTTCTTC. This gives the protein CASSQVGLREQFF.

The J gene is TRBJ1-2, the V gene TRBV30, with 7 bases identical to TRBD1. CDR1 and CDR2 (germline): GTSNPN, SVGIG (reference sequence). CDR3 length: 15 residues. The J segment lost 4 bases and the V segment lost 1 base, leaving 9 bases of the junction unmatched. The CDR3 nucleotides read TGTGCCTGGAGTGATTGGACAGGAGCAACCTATGGCTACACCTTC. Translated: CAWSDWTGATYGYTF.

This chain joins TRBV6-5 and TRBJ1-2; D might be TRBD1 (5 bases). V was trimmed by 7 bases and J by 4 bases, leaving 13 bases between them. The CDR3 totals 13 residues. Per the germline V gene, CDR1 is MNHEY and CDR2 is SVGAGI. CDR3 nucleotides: TGTGCCAGCACCACAGCGGGGCTCTATGGCTACACCTTC. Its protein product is CASTTAGLYGYTF.

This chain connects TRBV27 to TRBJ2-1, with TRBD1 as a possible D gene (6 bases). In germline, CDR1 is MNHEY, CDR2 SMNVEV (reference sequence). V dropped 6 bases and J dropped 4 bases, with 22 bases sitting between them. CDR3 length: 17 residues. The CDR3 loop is CASSKMDSPLFYNEQFF. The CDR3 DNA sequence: TGTGCCAGCAGCAAGATGGACAGTCCCCTTTTTTACAATGAGCAGTTCTTC.

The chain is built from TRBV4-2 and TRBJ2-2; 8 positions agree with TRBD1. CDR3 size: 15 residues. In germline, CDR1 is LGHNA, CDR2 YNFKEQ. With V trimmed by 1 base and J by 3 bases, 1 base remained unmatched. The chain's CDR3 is CASSQVQGDTGELFF. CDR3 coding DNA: TGTGCCAGCAGCCAAGTACAGGGGGACACCGGGGAGCTGTTTTTT.

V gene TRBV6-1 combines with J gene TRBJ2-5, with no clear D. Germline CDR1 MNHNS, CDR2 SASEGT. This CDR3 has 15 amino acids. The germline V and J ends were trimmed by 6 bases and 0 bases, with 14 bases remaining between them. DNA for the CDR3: TGTGCCAGCAGGGGCAGAACCATGTACCAAGAGACCCAGTACTTC. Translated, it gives CASRGRTMYQETQYF.

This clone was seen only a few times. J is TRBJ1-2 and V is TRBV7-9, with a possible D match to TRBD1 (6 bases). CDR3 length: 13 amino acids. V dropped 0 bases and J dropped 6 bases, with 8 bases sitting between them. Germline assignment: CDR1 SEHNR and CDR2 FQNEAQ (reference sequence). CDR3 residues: CASSLATGNGYTF. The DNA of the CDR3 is TGTGCCAGCAGCTTAGCTACAGGGAATGGCTACACCTTC.

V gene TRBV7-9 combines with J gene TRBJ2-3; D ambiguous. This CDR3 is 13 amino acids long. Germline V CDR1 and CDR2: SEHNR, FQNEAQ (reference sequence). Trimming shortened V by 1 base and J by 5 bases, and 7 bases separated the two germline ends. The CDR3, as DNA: TGTGCCAGCAGCTTAGTGGCCGAAGATACGCAGTATTTT. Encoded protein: CASSLVAEDTQYF.

This CDR3 reads CASRLTPQGVYEQYF. The DNA for the CDR3 is TGTGCCAGCAGGTTAACCCCTCAGGGGGTCTACGAGCAGTACTTC. V and J are TRBV28 and TRBJ2-7; 7 nucleotides align to TRBD1. Germline V gene lookup returns CDR1 MDHEN and CDR2 SYDVKM. V trimming: 6 bases; J trimming: 3 bases; junction bases outside the gene matches: 11. The CDR3 sequence is 15 residues long.

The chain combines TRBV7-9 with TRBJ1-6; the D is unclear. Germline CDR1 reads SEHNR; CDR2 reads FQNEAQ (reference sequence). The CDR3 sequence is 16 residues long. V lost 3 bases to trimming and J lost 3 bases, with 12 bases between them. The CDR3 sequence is CASSLDSVYYNSPLHF. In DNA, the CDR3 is TGTGCCAGCAGCTTGGACTCGGTCTACTATAATTCACCCCTCCACTTT.

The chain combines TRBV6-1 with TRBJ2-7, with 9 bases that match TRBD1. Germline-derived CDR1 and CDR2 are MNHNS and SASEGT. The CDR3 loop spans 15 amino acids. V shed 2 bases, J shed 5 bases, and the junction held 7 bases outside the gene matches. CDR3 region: CASSEFGTGSDEQYF. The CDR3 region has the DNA TGTGCCAGCAGTGAATTTGGGACAGGGTCGGACGAGCAGTACTTC.

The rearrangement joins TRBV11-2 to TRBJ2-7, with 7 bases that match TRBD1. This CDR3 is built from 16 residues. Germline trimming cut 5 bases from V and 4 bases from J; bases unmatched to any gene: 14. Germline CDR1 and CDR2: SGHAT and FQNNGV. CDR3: CASSRAYWDSRYEQYF. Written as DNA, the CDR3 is TGTGCCAGCAGCCGAGCTTATTGGGACAGTAGATACGAGCAGTACTTC. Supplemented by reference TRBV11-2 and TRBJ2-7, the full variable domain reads EAGVAQSPRYKIIEKRQSVAFWCNPISGHATLYWYQQILGQGPKLLIQFQNNGVVDDSQLPKDRFSAERLKGVDSTLKIQPAKLEDSAVYLCASSRAYWDSRYEQYFGPGTRLTVT.

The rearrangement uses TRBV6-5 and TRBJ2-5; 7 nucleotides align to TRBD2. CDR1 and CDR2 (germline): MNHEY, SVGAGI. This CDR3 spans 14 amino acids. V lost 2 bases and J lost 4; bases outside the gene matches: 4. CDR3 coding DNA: TGTGCCAGCAGTTACACGGGGGGAACAGAGACCCAGTACTTC. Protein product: CASSYTGGTETQYF.

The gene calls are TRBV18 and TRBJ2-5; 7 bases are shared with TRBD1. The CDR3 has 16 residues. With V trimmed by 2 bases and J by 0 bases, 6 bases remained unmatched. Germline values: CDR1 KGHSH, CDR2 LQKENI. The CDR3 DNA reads TGTGCCAGCTCACCAACACAGGGGTCAAACCAAGAGACCCAGTACTTC. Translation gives CASSPTQGSNQETQYF.

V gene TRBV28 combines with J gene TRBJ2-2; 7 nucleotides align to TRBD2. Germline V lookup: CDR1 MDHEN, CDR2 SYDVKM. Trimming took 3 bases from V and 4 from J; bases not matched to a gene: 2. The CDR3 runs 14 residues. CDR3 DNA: TGTGCCAGCAGTTTGGTAGCGGGCACCGGGGAGCTGTTTTTT. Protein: CASSLVAGTGELFF.

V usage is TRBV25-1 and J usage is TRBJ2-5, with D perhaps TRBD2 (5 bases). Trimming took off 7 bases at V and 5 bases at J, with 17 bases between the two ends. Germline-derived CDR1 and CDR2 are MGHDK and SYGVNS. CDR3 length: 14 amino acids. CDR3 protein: CASNRGGPEETQYF. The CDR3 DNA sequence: TGTGCCAGCAATCGGGGTGGACCTGAGGAGACCCAGTACTTC.

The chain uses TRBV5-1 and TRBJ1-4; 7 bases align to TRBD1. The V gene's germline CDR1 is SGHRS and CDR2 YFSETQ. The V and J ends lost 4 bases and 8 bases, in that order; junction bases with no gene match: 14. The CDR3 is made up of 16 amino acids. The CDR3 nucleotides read TGCGCCAGCAGCGGGGGACAGCCCTTGGTGGGGGAAAAACTGTTTTTT. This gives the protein CASSGGQPLVGEKLFF.

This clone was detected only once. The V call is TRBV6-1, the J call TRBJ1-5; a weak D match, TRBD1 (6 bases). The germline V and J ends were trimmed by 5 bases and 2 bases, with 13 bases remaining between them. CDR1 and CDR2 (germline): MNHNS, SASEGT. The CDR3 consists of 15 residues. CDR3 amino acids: CASSHRDRGNQPQHF. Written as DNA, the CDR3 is TGTGCCAGCAGTCACAGGGATCGGGGCAATCAGCCCCAGCATTTT.